These T cell receptor beta chains were read from a single sample in a study of beta chain features in type 1 diabetes. Sequencing was performed with immunoSEQ multiplex PCR; in TCRdb, only in-frame clones are kept and a portion is missing. The sample carries 130,000 or so clones, roughly a sixth recorded once. The specimen was central memory CD4+ T cells from blood. The source is a man younger than 35 with type 1 diabetes. Both conserved end residues are part of each CDR3.

v_gene	j_gene	len	CDR3aa
TRBV29-1	TRBJ1-1	13	CSVGGPMNTEAFF
TRBV18	TRBJ2-7	12	CASSREDYEQYF
TRBV19	TRBJ1-5	12	CASSPGAGPQHF
TRBV7-7	TRBJ2-5	13	CASSPQVQETQYF
TRBV2	TRBJ2-3	12	CACKRGTDTQYF
TRBV5-1	TRBJ2-7	16	CASSSGDDRFLSVQYF
TRBV30	TRBJ2-3	17	CAWSSPGLAENTDTQYF
TRBV9	TRBJ2-1	15	CASSAGLALGVEQFF
TRBV25-1	TRBJ1-2	12	CASSVQGYGYTF
TRBV30	TRBJ2-3	12	CAWSRVSDTQYF
TRBV30	TRBJ1-4	15	CAWSGTGGPNEKLFF